The clone carrying this TCR beta chain came up once. Antigen unknown. The entry originates in a study of chemoradiotherapy in HPV16-positive cancers. Looking at the study overall: Candidate HPV-specific clones and shared TCR motifs came from two HPV16-positive patients.

Study results and caveats: Better recurrence-free survival went with HPV-responsive T-cell expansion in HPV16-positive patients. Candidate HPV-specific clones and E7-related TCR motifs grew in tumor during treatment.

Over chemoradiotherapy, repertoires were sampled more than once. Using immunoSEQ multiplex PCR, the repertoire was profiled, and TCRdb retains in-frame clones only, with some absent. This table holds fewer than 30,000 clones, about 90% found once. Germline lookup yields CDR1 KGHSH and CDR2 LQKENI. The V gene lost 3 bases and the J gene lost 3 bases, with 26 bases spanning the gap. The length of the CDR3 is 19 residues. The source is a human donor with HPV-associated anogenital cancer. This material consisted of blood, taken from a patient who underwent chemoradiotherapy. The chain couples TRBV18 to TRBJ1-2; D perhaps matches TRBD1 (5 bases). DNA for the CDR3: TGTGCCAGCTCACCTACTGACCCAATGACAGACTGGATTCACTATGGCTACACCTTC. It specifies CASSPTDPMTDWIHYGYTF.